Here is one TCR beta chain with its context. Most PBMC samples had roughly 0.45 ug input DNA in six replicates. Clones were read by immunoSEQ multiplex PCR, and TCRdb kept only the in-frame ones, dropping some. The data hold about 72,000 clones, with around 83% observed a single time. CDR1 and CDR2 (germline): MGHDK, SYGVNS. V dropped 0 bases and J dropped 2 bases, with 7 bases sitting between them. The CDR3 covers 14 residues. The data were obtained in a study of neoadjuvant anti-PD-1 for oral cavity cancer. V gene TRBV25-1 combines with J gene TRBJ2-5; the D gene is possibly TRBD1 (5 bases). The sequences come from PBMCs, collected before nivolumab (anti-PD-1) treatment. The sequence was obtained from a person between 40 and 85 years old with oral cavity squamous cell carcinoma. The CDR3 DNA is TGTGCCAGCAGTGAATACAGGGCGCAAGAGACCCAGTACTTC. It specifies CASSEYRAQETQYF.